This T cell receptor (beta chain) was observed in a study of Graves' ophthalmopathy and Graves' hyperthyroidism. The wider study: Ahead of any treatment, peripheral blood was obtained at the initial diagnosis.

This clonotype was observed many times. Its antigen is unknown. The CDR3 spans 15 residues. Germline values: CDR1 DFQATT, CDR2 SNEGSKA (reference sequence). Losses at the gene ends were 4 bases for V and 6 bases for J; bases not matched to a gene: 12. Diagnosis used clinical symptoms, serum thyroxine, TRAb, thyroid ultrasound and orbital computed tomography. Amplification of the TCR beta CDR3 regions used RNA transcripts (as template). In the first round, RT-PCR was carried out with HTBI primers, and a multiplex PCR formed the second round. TCRdb re-analysed the multiplex PCR reads in MiXCR, keeping a single row per CDR3 protein. The repertoire has about 400,000 distinct CDR3 sequences, about a sixth of them found once; the top ten carry around 1.6%. Study findings and constraints: Clonotypes were expanded in thyroid at above 0.001 frequency, and most also appeared in blood.

This clonotype was sampled from a woman under 30 with Graves' ophthalmopathy. The chain employs TRBV20-1 and TRBJ1-5, with 7 nucleotides matching TRBD1. The specimen was peripheral blood. The CDR3 spells CSATGQAFVSQPQHF. The CDR3, as DNA: TGCAGTGCTACTGGACAGGCCTTTGTGAGTCAGCCCCAGCATTTT.